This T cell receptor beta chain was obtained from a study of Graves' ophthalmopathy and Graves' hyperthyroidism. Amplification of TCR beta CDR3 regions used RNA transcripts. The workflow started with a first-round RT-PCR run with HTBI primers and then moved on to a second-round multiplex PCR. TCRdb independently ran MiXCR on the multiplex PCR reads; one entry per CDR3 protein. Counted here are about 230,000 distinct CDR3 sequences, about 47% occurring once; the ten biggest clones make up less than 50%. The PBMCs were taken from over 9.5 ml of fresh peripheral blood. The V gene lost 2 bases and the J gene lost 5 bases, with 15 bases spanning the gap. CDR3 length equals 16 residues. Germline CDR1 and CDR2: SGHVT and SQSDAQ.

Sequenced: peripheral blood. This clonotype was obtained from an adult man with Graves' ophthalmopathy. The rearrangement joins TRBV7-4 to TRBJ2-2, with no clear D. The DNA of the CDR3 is TGTGCCAGCAGCTTAAATAGAGCAGAGGCTACCGGGGAGCTGTTTTTT. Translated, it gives CASSLNRAEATGELFF.